The 14 T cell receptor beta chains below were found in one sample sequenced in a study of blood T cell repertoires in COVID-19. TCRdb's copy holds only in-frame clones and misses some; the assay was immunoSEQ multiplex PCR. Among 130,000 to 150,000 clones listed, over 70% were seen once. The sample was peripheral blood. The receptors here all came from a man between 50 and 59 years old who had recovered from COVID-19.

The chain combines TRBV19 with TRBJ1-4, with D maybe TRBD1 (6 bases). The CDR3 covers 15 residues. Germline CDR1 reads LNHDA; CDR2 reads SQIVND (reference sequence). V lost 3 bases to trimming and J lost 8 bases, with 16 bases between them. In DNA form, the CDR3 reads TGTGCCAGTAGTATTCTGGCAGGGGTGGGGGAAAAACTGTTTTTT. It translates to CASSILAGVGEKLFF.

The chain employs TRBV18 and TRBJ1-2; 7 bases match TRBD1. CDR1 and CDR2 from the germline V gene are KGHSH and LQKENI. The CDR3 contains 16 residues. Germline trimming cut 3 bases from V and 8 bases from J; bases unmatched to any gene: 15. CDR3 nucleotides: TGTGCCAGCTCACCGGGGGCTGACAGGGCCGCCAGAGGCTACACCTTC. This translates into CASSPGADRAARGYTF.

The chain uses TRBV19 and TRBJ1-5, with a tentative D call TRBD1 (5 bases). The V end lost 4 bases, the J end lost 6 bases, and 13 bases lay between the germline ends. Per germline, CDR1 LNHDA and CDR2 SQIVND (reference sequence). The CDR3 totals 14 residues. The CDR3 DNA follows: TGTGCCAGTAGTAAGGAAGGGGTTTTTCAGCCCCAGCATTTT. Its protein product is CASSKEGVFQPQHF.

The genes are TRBV6-1 and TRBJ2-1; 11 nucleotides agree with TRBD2. Germline values: CDR1 MNHNS, CDR2 SASEGT. The CDR3 has 16 amino acids. V lost 2 bases to trimming and J lost 8 bases; unmatched junction nucleotides: 8. CDR3 sequence (DNA): TGTGCCAGCAGTGAAACCCTAGCGGGGGGTGTCTATGAGCAGTTCTTC. As protein: CASSETLAGGVYEQFF.

The V gene is TRBV7-2, the J gene TRBJ2-7, with 9 nucleotides matching TRBD2. V shed 1 base, J shed 2 bases, and the junction held 3 bases outside the gene matches. The CDR3 contains 15 residues. Germline V lookup: CDR1 SGHTA, CDR2 FQGNSA. CDR3 in amino acids: CASSLVASGAYEQYF. The CDR3, as DNA: TGTGCCAGCAGCTTAGTGGCTAGCGGGGCCTACGAGCAGTACTTC.

The CDR3 DNA follows: TGTGCCAGCAGCTCCTGGGCGGGGGCGGGGGCCTTCAATGAGCAGTTCTTC. This encodes CASSSWAGAGAFNEQFF. The chain is built from TRBV7-9 and TRBJ2-1; TRBD2 might be the D (7 bases). The V and J ends lost 4 bases and 6 bases respectively, with 22 bases between them. The CDR3 totals 17 residues. CDR1 and CDR2 from the germline V gene are SEHNR and FQNEAQ (reference sequence).

The rearrangement links TRBV6-5 to TRBJ2-2; D possibly corresponds to TRBD1 (5 bases). Germline loops: CDR1 MNHEY, CDR2 SVGAGI. The CDR3 covers 14 residues. Trimming pared 5 bases from V and 3 bases from J, leaving 10 bases between. The chain's CDR3 is CASSPSRDTGELFF. The CDR3, as DNA: TGTGCCAGCAGTCCATCCAGGGACACCGGGGAGCTGTTTTTT.

The chain is built from TRBV5-5 and TRBJ2-5, with 11 bases matching TRBD2. V was pared by 4 bases and J by 5 bases, with 7 bases of the junction left unmatched. CDR1 and CDR2 (germline): SGHKS, YYEKEE (reference sequence). This CDR3 spans 15 amino acids. The CDR3 region is CASSIVAGGPETQYF. The CDR3 DNA follows: TGTGCCAGCAGCATCGTAGCGGGGGGGCCGGAGACCCAGTACTTC.

The J gene is TRBJ1-2, the V gene TRBV24-1, with TRBD1 as a possible D gene (5 bases). The V gene lost 9 bases and the J gene lost 7 bases, with 14 bases spanning the gap. CDR3 length: 12 residues. Germline values: CDR1 KGHDR, CDR2 SFDVKD. CDR3 protein: CATQTAGSGYTF. The CDR3 DNA reads as TGTGCCACCCAAACCGCAGGGTCTGGCTACACCTTC.

The chain recombines TRBV12-5 with TRBJ2-2; TRBD1 might be the D (6 bases). The CDR3 contains 15 residues. V was pared by 6 bases and J by 3 bases, with 14 bases between. Germline CDR1 and CDR2: LGHNT and FRNRAP. CDR3 coding DNA: TGTGCTAGTGGGAAAGACAGGACCTACACCGGGGAGCTGTTTTTT. Translating gives CASGKDRTYTGELFF.

The table lists this clone with a few counts. V and J are TRBV9 and TRBJ1-1; 7 bases line up with TRBD1. J was trimmed by 1 base and V by 4 bases; bases with no gene match: 1. Per germline, CDR1 SGDLS and CDR2 YYNGEE. This CDR3 contains 13 residues. CDR3 sequence reads: CASSRTGNTEAFF. The CDR3 DNA reads TGTGCCAGCAGCAGGACAGGGAACACTGAAGCTTTCTTT.

This chain connects TRBV13 to TRBJ2-7; 7 nucleotides align to TRBD2. CDR1 and CDR2 (germline): PRHDT, FYEKMQ (reference sequence). V lost 4 bases, J lost 5 bases, and 5 bases stayed unmatched. The CDR3 has 13 amino acids. The CDR3 nucleotides are TGTGCCAGCAGCTCGGGGGGTAGTAACGAGCAGTACTTC. Amino acid sequence: CASSSGGSNEQYF. The full variable domain, with the rest looked up from reference TRBV13 and TRBJ2-7, is AAGVIQSPRHLIKEKRETATLKCYPIPRHDTVYWYQQGPGQDPQFLISFYEKMQSDKGSIPDRFSAQQFSDYHSELNMSSLELGDSALYFCASSSGGSNEQYFGPGTRLTVT.

In its sample, this clone was seen a few times. This sequence joins TRBV13 and TRBJ1-2; perhaps TRBD1 as D (6 bases). This CDR3 is 17 amino acids long. The V end lost 5 bases, the J end lost 4 bases, and 23 bases lay between the germline ends. From germline, CDR1 is PRHDT and CDR2 FYEKMQ (reference sequence). The DNA for the CDR3 is TGTGCCAGCAGCCAGCAGGGGAGAGGCAGCAGGATCTATGGCTACACCTTC. Translating gives CASSQQGRGSRIYGYTF.

The chain is built from TRBV9 and TRBJ1-2; a weak D match, TRBD1 (5 bases). V gave up 7 bases and J gave up 4 bases, with 20 bases separating them. Germline CDR1 is SGDLS and CDR2 is YYNGEE. The CDR3 is 15 residues long. CDR3: CASSRTGDSSYGYTF. CDR3 bases: TGTGCCAGCTCACGAACGGGGGATTCCTCCTATGGCTACACCTTC.